What follows are 24 T cell receptor beta chains derived from one specimen sequenced in a study of blood T cell repertoires in COVID-19. Profiled with immunoSEQ multiplex PCR; TCRdb holds only in-frame clones, not every one. The sample lists about 220,000 clones, roughly 80% occurring once. The sequenced material came from peripheral blood. These receptors were collected from a woman aged 55 to 70 with acute or convalescent COVID-19.

The rearrangement uses TRBV27 and TRBJ2-1; TRBD1 matches at 11 bases. The germline gives CDR1 MNHEY, CDR2 SMNVEV (reference sequence). With 5 bases clipped from V and 3 bases from J, the junction kept 12 bases outside the gene matches. The CDR3 is 18 residues long. CDR3 DNA sequence: TGTGCCAGCAGTATCGGACAGGGGGCGGTTTTCGGCTACAATGAGCAGTTCTTC. This sequence encodes CASSIGQGAVFGYNEQFF.

The genes are TRBV19 and TRBJ1-5; D may be TRBD1 (6 bases). This CDR3 spans 14 amino acids. Trimming cost V 3 bases and J 4 bases, with 10 bases left between them. Germline V lookup: CDR1 LNHDA, CDR2 SQIVND (reference sequence). The CDR3, as DNA: TGTGCCAGTAGTATGATGGACAGTAATCAGCCCCAGCATTTT. Its protein product is CASSMMDSNQPQHF.

The V gene is TRBV2, the J gene TRBJ1-2, with TRBD1 identical over 8 bases. CDR3 length: 14 amino acids. Per the germline V gene, CDR1 is SNHLY and CDR2 is FYNNEI. With 7 bases clipped from V and 8 bases from J, the junction kept 12 bases outside the gene matches. The CDR3, as DNA: TGTGCCAGCAAGGCGACAGGGGCTTTGCAGGGCTACACCTTC. The encoded protein is CASKATGALQGYTF.

The CDR3 DNA is TGTGCCAGCACCTCCGGGACTAGCATCAATGAGCAGTTCTTC. Encoded protein: CASTSGTSINEQFF. The genes are TRBV6-5 and TRBJ2-1; 9 bases are a match to TRBD2. V shed 7 bases and J 6 bases; nucleotides not matched to a gene: 7. This CDR3 spans 14 amino acids. Looked up from germline, CDR1 is MNHEY and CDR2 is SVGAGI.

The chain links TRBV9 to TRBJ2-3; no reliable D call. Trimming removed 3 bases from V and 8 bases from J, with 4 bases in between. The CDR3 loop spans 10 amino acids. Germline V gene data show CDR1 as SGDLS and CDR2 as YYNGEE. In nucleotides, the CDR3 is TGTGCCAGCAGCGGAGTTACGCAGTATTTT. This gives the protein CASSGVTQYF.

The chain joins TRBV4-2 to TRBJ2-5, with D possibly matching TRBD2 (7 bases). The V end was cut by 5 bases, the J end by 5 bases, with 12 bases between. This CDR3 spans 13 amino acids. Germline V gene lookup returns CDR1 LGHNA and CDR2 YNFKEQ. CDR3 nucleotides: TGTGCCAGCAGCGGGGGGGCCCGGGAGACCCAGTACTTC. This sequence encodes CASSGGARETQYF.

The chain uses TRBV19 and TRBJ1-2; 9 nucleotides line up with TRBD1. CDR1 LNHDA and CDR2 SQIVND come from the germline V gene (reference sequence). The J segment lost 7 bases and the V segment lost 4 bases, leaving 7 bases of the junction unmatched. The CDR3 covers 14 residues. The CDR3: CASSRADRGTGYTF. The CDR3 DNA reads as TGTGCCAGTAGTAGAGCGGACAGGGGCACTGGCTACACCTTC.

This chain joins TRBV6-5 and TRBJ1-2; D might be TRBD1 (5 bases). This CDR3 region has 13 residues. V was cut by 5 bases and J by 6 bases, with 13 bases left in between. Germline CDR1 and CDR2: MNHEY and SVGAGI. CDR3 residues: CASSTDRGNGYTF. The CDR3 DNA reads TGTGCCAGCAGTACAGACAGAGGAAATGGCTACACCTTC.

Of note for this clone: This may come from a read error, since a much larger clone is one base off. The rearrangement joins TRBV3-1 (or the pseudogene TRBV3-2) to TRBJ1-2; 7 bases fit TRBD1. Germline values: CDR1 LGHDT, CDR2 YNNKEL (reference sequence). J lost 4 bases, V lost 7 bases, and 3 bases had no gene match. CDR3 length: 12 amino acids. The CDR3 protein is CASTRDSYGYTF. CDR3 coding DNA: TGTGCCAGCACCCGGGACAGCTATGGCTACACCTTC.

This chain uses TRBV30 with TRBJ1-3; D may be TRBD1 (6 bases). V shed 4 bases and J shed 4 bases, with 11 bases lying between them. The CDR3 contains 13 residues. The V gene's germline CDR1 is GTSNPN and CDR2 SVGIG (reference sequence). CDR3 bases: TGTGCCTGGACCGCAAGGGGGGGAAACACCATATATTTT. It yields the protein CAWTARGGNTIYF.

This clone occurred once. V usage is TRBV5-6 and J usage is TRBJ2-3; D gene ambiguous. The CDR3 is 14 amino acids. Germline V CDR1 and CDR2: SGHDT, YYEEEE. V gave up 1 base and J gave up 0 bases, with 6 bases separating them. The CDR3: CASSLTGSTDTQYF. CDR3 DNA: TGTGCCAGCAGCTTGACCGGGAGCACAGATACGCAGTATTTT.

The gene calls are TRBV7-9 and TRBJ1-1, with 7 bases fitting TRBD1. Germline V lookup: CDR1 SEHNR, CDR2 FQNEAQ (reference sequence). With V trimmed by 4 bases and J by 1 base, 6 bases remained unmatched. The CDR3 loop spans 15 amino acids. CDR3 residues: CASSSFRTGNTEAFF. DNA of the CDR3: TGTGCCAGCAGCTCGTTCCGGACAGGGAACACTGAAGCTTTCTTT.

The V gene is TRBV6-5, the J gene TRBJ1-2; D perhaps matches TRBD1 (5 bases). The germline CDR1 and CDR2 sequences are MNHEY and SVGAGI. With 5 bases removed from V and 7 bases from J, the gap between germline ends came to 14 bases. CDR3 size: 13 residues. The CDR3 region has the DNA TGTGCCAGCAGTATTATAGGGACTATTGGCTACACCTTC. This codes for CASSIIGTIGYTF.

The rearrangement joins TRBV19 to TRBJ1-1; D call uncertain. Germline values: CDR1 LNHDA, CDR2 SQIVND (reference sequence). This CDR3 has 11 residues. V dropped 7 bases and J dropped 1 base, with 4 bases sitting between them. The CDR3 nucleotides read TGTGCCAGTATTCAGAACACTGAAGCTTTCTTT. This codes for CASIQNTEAFF.

The J gene is TRBJ2-7, the V gene TRBV18; TRBD2 aligns across 10 bases. V was clipped by 2 bases and J by 7 bases; unmatched bases: 8. Per the germline V gene, CDR1 is KGHSH and CDR2 is LQKENI. The CDR3 runs to 15 residues. The CDR3 here is CASSPSGLATGEQYF. Here the CDR3 DNA reads TGTGCCAGCTCACCATCGGGACTAGCGACTGGAGAGCAGTACTTC.

This chain connects TRBV13 to TRBJ1-2; 7 bases match TRBD1. The CDR3 runs 14 residues. V dropped 6 bases and J dropped 8; count of bases not matched to a gene: 12. Germline-derived CDR1 and CDR2 are PRHDT and FYEKMQ (reference sequence). The CDR3 DNA is TGTGCCAGCAGAAACCCAGGGGGACCTTTGGGCTACACCTTC. It translates to CASRNPGGPLGYTF.

The genes are TRBV19 and TRBJ1-2; 9 bases agree with TRBD1. V shed 8 bases, J shed 8 bases, and the junction held 9 bases outside the gene matches. This CDR3 comprises 13 residues. Per the germline V gene, CDR1 is LNHDA and CDR2 is SQIVND (reference sequence). The CDR3 region is CASAMDRGRGYTF. CDR3 nucleotide sequence: TGTGCCAGTGCTATGGACAGGGGCCGAGGCTACACCTTC.

This clone showed up just once. V is TRBV7-9 and J is TRBJ1-2; tentative D call: TRBD1 (6 bases). CDR3 length: 14 residues. V was clipped by 4 bases and J by 6 bases, with 15 bases between them. Germline V gene sequence: CDR1 SEHNR, CDR2 FQNEAQ (reference sequence). CDR3 protein: CASSWDLRGDGYTF. In DNA, the CDR3 is TGTGCCAGCAGCTGGGACCTCAGGGGAGATGGCTACACCTTC.

This chain uses TRBV28 with TRBJ2-1; tentatively, D is TRBD2 (7 bases). Germline-derived CDR1 and CDR2 are MDHEN and SYDVKM. The length of the CDR3 is 13 residues. The V end was cut by 6 bases, the J end by 8 bases, with 14 bases between. CDR3 amino acids: CASSWGGQDEQFF. The DNA for the CDR3 is TGTGCCAGCAGCTGGGGGGGCCAAGATGAGCAGTTCTTC. Looking up the rest from reference TRBV28 and TRBJ2-1 gives the full variable domain: DVKVTQSSRYLVKRTGEKVFLECVQDMDHENMFWYRQDPGLGLRLIYFSYDVKMKEKGDIPEGYSVSREKKERFSLILESASTNQTSMYLCASSWGGQDEQFFGPGTRLTVL.

The chain is built from TRBV5-4 and TRBJ1-3; D is undetermined. Trimming cost V 6 bases and J 0 bases, with 10 bases left between them. Germline V lookup: CDR1 SGHNT, CDR2 YYREEE (reference sequence). The CDR3 length is 14 residues. Here the CDR3 reads CASTGESSGNTIYF. CDR3 coding DNA: TGTGCCAGCACCGGAGAGAGCTCTGGAAACACCATATATTTT.

This clone was observed a single time. Here the CDR3 DNA reads TGCGCCAGCAGCTTGGTAGCGGGGAGTAACACCGGGGAGCTGTTTTTT. Translation: CASSLVAGSNTGELFF. This chain connects TRBV5-1 to TRBJ2-2, with 8 bases that match TRBD2. The CDR3 runs 16 residues. Germline V gene data show CDR1 as SGHRS and CDR2 as YFSETQ. Unmatched junction bases numbered 3, after V lost 0 bases and J lost 2 bases.

The V and J genes are TRBV5-4 and TRBJ1-1; D ambiguous. Germline V gene lookup returns CDR1 SGHNT and CDR2 YYREEE (reference sequence). This CDR3 has 14 residues. V gave up 4 bases and J gave up 1 base, with 11 bases separating them. The CDR3 region has the DNA TGTGCCAGCAGCCGACAAGGCAGGAACACTGAAGCTTTCTTT. The encoded protein is CASSRQGRNTEAFF. Variable domain in full (rest from reference TRBV5-4 and TRBJ1-1): ETGVTQSPTHLIKTRGQQVTLRCSSQSGHNTVSWYQQALGQGPQFIFQYYREEENGRGNFPPRFSGLQFPNYSSELNVNALELDDSALYLCASSRQGRNTEAFFGQGTRLTVV.

This chain joins TRBV30 and TRBJ1-3; 9 bases line up with TRBD1. Germline V CDR1 and CDR2: GTSNPN, SVGIG (reference sequence). The CDR3 runs 19 residues. V trimming: 0 bases; J trimming: 0 bases; junction bases outside the gene matches: 12. CDR3: CAWSVGQGTTVLSGNTIYF. The CDR3 DNA is TGTGCCTGGAGTGTGGGACAGGGTACGACAGTTCTCTCTGGAAACACCATATATTTT.

V and J are TRBV2 and TRBJ2-7; D not resolved. This CDR3 is built from 14 residues. Germline V gene data show CDR1 as SNHLY and CDR2 as FYNNEI. The V gene lost 8 bases and the J gene lost 1 base, with 15 bases spanning the gap. This CDR3 is CASEENYRSYEQYF. The CDR3 DNA sequence: TGTGCCAGCGAAGAAAACTATAGATCCTACGAGCAGTACTTC.